This TCR beta chain was retrieved from a study of cytomegalovirus exposure and HLA in healthy donors. Across the study: For the approximately 410 genotyped donors, roughly 81% fell within the Caucasian-associated ancestry cluster.

Concerning this clone itself: What it binds is unknown.

Study observations and caveats: Cytomegalovirus association was assigned to 150 to 200 TCR beta chains. A later analysis associated 15,000 or so TCR beta sequences with HLA alleles at a 0.05 false discovery rate.

The CDR3 sequence is 12 residues long. CDR1 is SGHAT and CDR2 is FQNNGV in the germline V gene. V was trimmed by 4 bases and J by 4 bases, leaving 5 bases between them. PCR was performed using 60 Vbeta and 13 Jbeta primers. Clones were sequenced by immunoSEQ multiplex PCR, and TCRdb holds only the in-frame ones, with some missing. The sample has around 160,000 clones, approximately 78% seen once; the top ten hold roughly 3.1%. Sequencing was done on a sample of PBMCs. The clonotype was recovered from a middle-aged man in good health and CMV-seropositive. This chain links TRBV11-2 with TRBJ2-4; D is unclear. CDR3 nucleotides: TGTGCCAGCAGCTCAGTGAAAAACATTCAGTACTTC. It is translated as CASSSVKNIQYF.